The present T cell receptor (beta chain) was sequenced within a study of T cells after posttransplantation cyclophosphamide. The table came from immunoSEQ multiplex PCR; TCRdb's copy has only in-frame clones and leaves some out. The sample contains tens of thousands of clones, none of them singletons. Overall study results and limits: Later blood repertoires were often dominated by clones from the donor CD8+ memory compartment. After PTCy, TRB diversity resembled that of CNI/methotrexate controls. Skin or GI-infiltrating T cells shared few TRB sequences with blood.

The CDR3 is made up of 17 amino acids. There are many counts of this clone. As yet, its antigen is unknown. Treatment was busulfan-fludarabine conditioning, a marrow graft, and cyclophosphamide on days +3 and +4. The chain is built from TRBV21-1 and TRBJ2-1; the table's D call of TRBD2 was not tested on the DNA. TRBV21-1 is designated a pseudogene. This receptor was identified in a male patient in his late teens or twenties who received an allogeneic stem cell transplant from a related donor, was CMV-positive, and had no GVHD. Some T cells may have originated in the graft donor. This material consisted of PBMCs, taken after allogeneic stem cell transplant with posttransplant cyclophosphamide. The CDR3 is CASTYHGVPTSYNEQFF. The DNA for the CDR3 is TGTGCCAGCACTTACCATGGAGTTCCGACTAGCTACAATGAGCAGTTCTTC.